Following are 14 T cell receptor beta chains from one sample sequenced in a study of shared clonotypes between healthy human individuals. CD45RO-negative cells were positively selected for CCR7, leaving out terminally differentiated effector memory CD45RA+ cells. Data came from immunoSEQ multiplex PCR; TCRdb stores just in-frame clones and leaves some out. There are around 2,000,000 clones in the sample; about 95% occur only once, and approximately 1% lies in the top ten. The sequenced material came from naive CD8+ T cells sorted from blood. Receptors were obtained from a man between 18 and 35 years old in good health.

The CDR3 DNA reads as TGCGCCAGCAGCTCGCGCCTCAGGGGCTCCTACGAGCAGTACTTC. Encoded protein: CASSSRLRGSYEQYF. The V gene is TRBV4-1, the J gene TRBJ2-7; a weak D match, TRBD1 (6 bases). The CDR3 runs to 15 residues. Germline V gives CDR1 MGHRA, CDR2 YSYEKL. Trimming pared 5 bases from V and 0 bases from J, leaving 14 bases between.

CDR3 sequence: CSVELGDETQETQYF. The CDR3 DNA reads as TGCAGCGTTGAATTAGGGGACGAAACTCAAGAGACCCAGTACTTC. V and J are TRBV29-1 and TRBJ2-5, with D tentatively TRBD1 or TRBD2 (5 bases each). Looked up from germline, CDR1 is SQVTM and CDR2 is ANQGSEA. CDR3 length: 15 residues. Trimming left V 2 bases short and J 2 bases short, with 15 bases between.

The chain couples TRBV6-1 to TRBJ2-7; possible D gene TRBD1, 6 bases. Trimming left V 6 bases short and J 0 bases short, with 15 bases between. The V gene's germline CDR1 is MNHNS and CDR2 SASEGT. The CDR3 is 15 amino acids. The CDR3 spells CASRPEWTVSYEQYF. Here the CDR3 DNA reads TGTGCCAGCAGGCCCGAGTGGACAGTCTCCTACGAGCAGTACTTC.

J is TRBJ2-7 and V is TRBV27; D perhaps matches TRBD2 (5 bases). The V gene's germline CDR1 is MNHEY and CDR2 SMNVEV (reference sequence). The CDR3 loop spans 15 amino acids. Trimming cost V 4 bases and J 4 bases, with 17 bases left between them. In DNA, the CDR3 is TGTGCCAGCAGTTCATTAGGGAGTCTGGCATACGAGCAGTACTTC. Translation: CASSSLGSLAYEQYF.

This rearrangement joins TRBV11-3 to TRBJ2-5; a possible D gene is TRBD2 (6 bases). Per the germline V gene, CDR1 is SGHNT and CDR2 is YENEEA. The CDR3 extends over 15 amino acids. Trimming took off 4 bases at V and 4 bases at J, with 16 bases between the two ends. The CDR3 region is CASSSRRDGGETQYF. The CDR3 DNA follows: TGTGCCAGCAGCTCTAGGAGAGACGGGGGAGAGACCCAGTACTTC.

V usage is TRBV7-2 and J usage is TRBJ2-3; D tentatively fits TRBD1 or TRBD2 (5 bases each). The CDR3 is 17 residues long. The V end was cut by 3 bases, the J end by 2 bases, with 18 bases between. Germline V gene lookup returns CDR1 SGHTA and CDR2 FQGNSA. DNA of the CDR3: TGTGCCAGCAGCTTTCCCCGCCGGGACGCCTACACAGATACGCAGTATTTT. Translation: CASSFPRRDAYTDTQYF.

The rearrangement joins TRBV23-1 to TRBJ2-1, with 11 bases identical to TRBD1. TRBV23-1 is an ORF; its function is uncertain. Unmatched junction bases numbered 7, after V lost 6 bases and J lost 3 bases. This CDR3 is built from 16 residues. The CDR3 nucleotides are TGCGCCAGCAGACCGCCAGGGACAGGGGGCTACAATGAGCAGTTCTTC. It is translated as CASRPPGTGGYNEQFF.

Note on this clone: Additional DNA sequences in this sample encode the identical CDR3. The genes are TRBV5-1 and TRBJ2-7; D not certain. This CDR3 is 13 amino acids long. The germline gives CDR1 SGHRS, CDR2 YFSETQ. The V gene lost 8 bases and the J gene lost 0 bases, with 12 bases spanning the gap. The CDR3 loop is CASSETPSYEQYF. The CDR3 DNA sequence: TGCGCCAGTTCCGAGACCCCCTCCTACGAGCAGTACTTC.

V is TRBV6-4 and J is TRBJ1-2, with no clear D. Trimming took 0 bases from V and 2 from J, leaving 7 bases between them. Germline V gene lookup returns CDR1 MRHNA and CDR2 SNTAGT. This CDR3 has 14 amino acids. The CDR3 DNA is TGTGCCAGCAGTGACTCCCAGGTCAACTATGGCTACACCTTC. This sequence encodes CASSDSQVNYGYTF.

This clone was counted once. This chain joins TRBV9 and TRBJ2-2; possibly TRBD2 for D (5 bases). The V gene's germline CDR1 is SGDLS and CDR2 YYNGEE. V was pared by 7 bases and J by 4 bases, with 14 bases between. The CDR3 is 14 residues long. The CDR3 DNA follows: TGTGCCAGCCGAGCGGAGGCGGGCACCGGGGAGCTGTTTTTT. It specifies CASRAEAGTGELFF.

The CDR3 sequence: CASCQSSYNEQFF. The CDR3, as DNA: TGTGCCAGTTGTCAGAGCTCCTACAATGAGCAGTTCTTC. This sequence joins TRBV19 and TRBJ2-1; D gene ambiguous. The CDR3 covers 13 residues. Between the trimmed V and J ends, which lost 8 bases and 0 bases, there was a span of 8 bases. CDR1 and CDR2 (germline): LNHDA, SQIVND (reference sequence).

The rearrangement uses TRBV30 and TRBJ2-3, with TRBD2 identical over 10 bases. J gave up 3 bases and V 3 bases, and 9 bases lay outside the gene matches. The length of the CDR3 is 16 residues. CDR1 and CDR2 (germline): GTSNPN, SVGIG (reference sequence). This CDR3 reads CAWRGRLAGETDTQYF. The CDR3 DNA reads TGTGCCTGGAGAGGCCGCCTAGCGGGAGAAACAGATACGCAGTATTTT.

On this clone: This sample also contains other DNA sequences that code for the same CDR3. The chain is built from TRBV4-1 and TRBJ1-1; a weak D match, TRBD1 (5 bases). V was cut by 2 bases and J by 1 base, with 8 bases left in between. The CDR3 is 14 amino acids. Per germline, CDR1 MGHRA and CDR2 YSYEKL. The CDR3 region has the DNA TGCGCCAGCAGCCAAAGGGGTGCGAACACTGAAGCTTTCTTT. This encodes CASSQRGANTEAFF.

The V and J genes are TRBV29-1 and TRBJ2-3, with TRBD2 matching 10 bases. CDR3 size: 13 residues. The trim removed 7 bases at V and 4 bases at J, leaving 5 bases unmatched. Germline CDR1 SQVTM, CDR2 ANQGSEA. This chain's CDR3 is CSAAGGPPDTQYF. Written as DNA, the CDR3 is TGCAGCGCAGCGGGAGGGCCTCCAGATACGCAGTATTTT.